The rows below give T cell receptor beta chains drawn from one sample of a study of blood T cells in healthy people across ages. TCRdb reanalysed the 5' RACE reads using MiXCR and keeps one entry per CDR3 protein. The table records about 1,400,000 distinct CDR3 sequences, roughly 40% of them present only once. The sequenced sample consisted of blood. Every receptor here comes from a young woman in good health. The CDR3 runs from the conserved cysteine through the conserved F or W. The order of the fields is V gene, J gene, clone size, CDR3 length, D gene, CDR3 protein, CDR3 DNA. A D gene is named only where the DNA matches it firmly. Rows may omit the clone size; those that give it use once, few, many or a size class.

v_gene: TRBV12-3/TRBV12-4
j_gene: TRBJ2-3
abundance: few
len: 17
d_gene: TRBD2
CDR3aa: CASSSRRTSGVTDTQYF
CDR3nt: TGTGCCAGCAGCTCAAGACGGACTAGCGGGGTCACAGATACGCAGTATTTT

v_gene: TRBV6-6
j_gene: TRBJ2-5
abundance: NA
len: 12
d_gene: NA
CDR3aa: CASVGLATKQYF
CDR3nt: TGTGCCAGCGTCGGACTGGCTACTAAGCAGTACTTC

v_gene: TRBV27
j_gene: TRBJ2-6
abundance: few
len: 15
d_gene: NA
CDR3aa: CASMKVSSGANVLTF
CDR3nt: TGTGCCAGCATGAAGGTCAGCTCTGGGGCCAACGTCCTGACTTTC

v_gene: TRBV11-2
j_gene: TRBJ2-5
abundance: few
len: 13
d_gene: NA
CDR3aa: CASSATLEETQYF
CDR3nt: TGTGCCAGCAGCGCTACCCTAGAAGAGACCCAGTACTTC

v_gene: TRBV3-1
j_gene: TRBJ2-1
abundance: few
len: 17
d_gene: NA
CDR3aa: CASSQDRRQPTYNEQFF
CDR3nt: TGTGCCAGCAGCCAAGATCGCCGACAGCCCACCTACAATGAGCAGTTCTTC

v_gene: TRBV9
j_gene: TRBJ2-3
abundance: NA
len: 15
d_gene: TRBD1
CDR3aa: CASSVGGTGNRTQYF
CDR3nt: TGTGCCAGCAGCGTAGGCGGGACAGGGAATCGAACGCAGTATTTT

v_gene: TRBV4-1
j_gene: TRBJ2-7
abundance: NA
len: 13
d_gene: NA
CDR3aa: CASSQGPRVEQYF
CDR3nt: TGCGCCAGCAGCCAAGGTCCCCGAGTAGAGCAGTACTTC

v_gene: TRBV19
j_gene: TRBJ2-7
abundance: few
len: 14
d_gene: NA
CDR3aa: CASSIPRQPYEQYF
CDR3nt: TGTGCCAGTAGTATCCCGAGACAGCCCTACGAGCAGTACTTC

v_gene: TRBV28
j_gene: TRBJ2-7
abundance: NA
len: 14
d_gene: NA
CDR3aa: CASSHIPPSYERYF
CDR3nt: TGTGCCAGCAGCCACATTCCTCCTTCCTACGAGCGGTACTTC

v_gene: TRBV2
j_gene: TRBJ1-5
abundance: NA
len: 16
d_gene: NA
CDR3aa: CASRDPGAYSNQPQHF
CDR3nt: TGTGCCAGCAGGGATCCAGGGGCATATAGCAATCAGCCCCAGCATTTT

v_gene: TRBV9
j_gene: TRBJ2-5
abundance: NA
len: 17
d_gene: TRBD2
CDR3aa: CASSVGGLAGPQETQYF
CDR3nt: TGTGCCAGCAGCGTAGGGGGGCTAGCGGGGCCCCAAGAGACCCAGTACTTC

v_gene: TRBV20-1
j_gene: TRBJ2-3
abundance: few
len: 13
d_gene: NA
CDR3aa: CSMGAHSTDTQYF
CDR3nt: TGCAGTATGGGGGCGCACAGCACAGATACGCAGTATTTT

v_gene: TRBV7-9
j_gene: TRBJ1-2
abundance: NA
len: 16
d_gene: NA
CDR3aa: CASSLNSLSGSGGYTF
CDR3nt: TGTGCCAGCAGCTTAAATAGTCTGTCTGGGTCTGGAGGCTACACCTTC

v_gene: TRBV5-4
j_gene: TRBJ1-2
abundance: NA
len: 16
d_gene: TRBD1
CDR3aa: CASSLSSGGAGGGYTF
CDR3nt: TGTGCCAGCAGCTTGTCGTCAGGGGGCGCGGGTGGAGGCTACACCTTC

v_gene: TRBV15
j_gene: TRBJ1-3
abundance: NA
len: 17
d_gene: NA
CDR3aa: CATSRGETGNSGNTIYF
CDR3nt: TGTGCCACCAGCAGAGGCGAGACAGGCAACTCTGGAAACACCATATATTTT

v_gene: TRBV7-9
j_gene: TRBJ1-2
abundance: many
len: 12
d_gene: NA
CDR3aa: CASSFTNYGYTF
CDR3nt: TGTGCCAGCAGCTTCACTAACTATGGCTACACCTTC

v_gene: TRBV25-1
j_gene: TRBJ1-2
abundance: few
len: 14
d_gene: NA
CDR3aa: CASSEQGRTYGYTF
CDR3nt: TGTGCCAGCAGTGAGCAGGGAAGAACCTATGGCTACACCTTC

v_gene: TRBV4-2
j_gene: TRBJ2-5
abundance: few
len: 16
d_gene: TRBD2
CDR3aa: CASRGTSGELVETQYF
CDR3nt: TGTGCCAGCAGGGGGACTAGCGGGGAACTCGTAGAGACCCAGTACTTC

v_gene: TRBV13
j_gene: TRBJ2-5
abundance: few
len: 14
d_gene: NA
CDR3aa: CASSQRTGAETQYF
CDR3nt: TGTGCCAGCAGCCAGAGGACTGGCGCAGAGACCCAGTACTTC

v_gene: TRBV5-1
j_gene: TRBJ2-3
abundance: NA
len: 15
d_gene: TRBD2
CDR3aa: CASSALSGDTDTQYF
CDR3nt: TGCGCCAGCAGCGCCCTGAGCGGGGACACAGATACGCAGTATTTT